This T cell receptor beta chain derives from a study of long-term antiretroviral therapy in people with HIV. Study-wide background: First collections came about a decade before the 2015 immediate-ART recommendation.

The assay, immunoSEQ v3.0, was run at survey level. The method was immunoSEQ multiplex PCR; TCRdb's version includes in-frame clones alone and lacks a portion of them. The table lists roughly 20,000 clones, 81% of them singletons, with 7.2% in the top ten. CDR1 and CDR2 (germline): LNHDA, SQIVND (reference sequence). This CDR3 spans 14 amino acids. Trimming removed 7 bases at V and 1 base at J, with 11 bases between. This TCR was recovered from a young man with HIV. The sample in question was unsorted PBMCs, obtained 1.5 years after starting antiretroviral therapy. The genes are TRBV19 and TRBJ1-5, with D unresolved. This CDR3 reads CASNIGSSNQPQHF. For the CDR3, the DNA is TGTGCCAGTAATATTGGTTCGAGCAATCAGCCCCAGCATTTT.